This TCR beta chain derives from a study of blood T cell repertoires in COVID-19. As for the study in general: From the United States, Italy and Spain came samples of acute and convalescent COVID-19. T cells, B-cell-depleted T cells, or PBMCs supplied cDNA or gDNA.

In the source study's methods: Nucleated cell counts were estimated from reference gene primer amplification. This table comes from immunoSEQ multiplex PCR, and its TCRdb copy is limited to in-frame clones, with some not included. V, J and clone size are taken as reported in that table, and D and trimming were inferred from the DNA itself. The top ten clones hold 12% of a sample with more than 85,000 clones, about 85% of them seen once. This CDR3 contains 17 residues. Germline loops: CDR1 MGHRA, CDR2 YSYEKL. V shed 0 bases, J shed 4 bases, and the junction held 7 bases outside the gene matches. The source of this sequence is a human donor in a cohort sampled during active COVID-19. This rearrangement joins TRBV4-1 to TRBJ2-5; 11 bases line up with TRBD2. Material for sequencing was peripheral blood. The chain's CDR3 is CASSQDRLAGRGETQYF. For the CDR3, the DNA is TGCGCCAGCAGCCAAGATCGACTAGCGGGACGGGGAGAGACCCAGTACTTC.